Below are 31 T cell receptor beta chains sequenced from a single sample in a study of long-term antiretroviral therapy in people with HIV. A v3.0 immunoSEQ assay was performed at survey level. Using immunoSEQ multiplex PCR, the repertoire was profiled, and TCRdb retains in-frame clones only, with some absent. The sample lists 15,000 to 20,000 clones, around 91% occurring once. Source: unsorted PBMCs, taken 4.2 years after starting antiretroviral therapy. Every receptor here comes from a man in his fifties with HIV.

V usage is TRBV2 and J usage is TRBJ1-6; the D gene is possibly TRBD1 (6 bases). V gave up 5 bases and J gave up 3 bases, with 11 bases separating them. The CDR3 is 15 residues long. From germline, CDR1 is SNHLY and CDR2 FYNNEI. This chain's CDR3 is CASSSTGIYNSPLHF. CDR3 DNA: TGTGCCAGCAGTTCGACAGGAATCTATAATTCACCCCTCCACTTT.

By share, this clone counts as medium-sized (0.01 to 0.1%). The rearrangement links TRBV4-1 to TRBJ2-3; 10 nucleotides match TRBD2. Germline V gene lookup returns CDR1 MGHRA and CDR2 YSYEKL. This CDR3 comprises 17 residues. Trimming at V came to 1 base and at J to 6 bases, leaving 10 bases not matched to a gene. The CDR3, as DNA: TGCGCCAGCAGCCAAGGAGTGATAGCGGGGGGATCGGATACGCAGTATTTT. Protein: CASSQGVIAGGSDTQYF.

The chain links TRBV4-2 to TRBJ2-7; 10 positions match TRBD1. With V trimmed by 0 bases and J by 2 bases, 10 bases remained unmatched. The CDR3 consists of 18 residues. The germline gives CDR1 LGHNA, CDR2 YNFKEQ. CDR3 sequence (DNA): TGTGCCAGCAGCCAAGACCGGACAGGGGGATGGACCGCCTACGAGCAGTACTTC. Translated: CASSQDRTGGWTAYEQYF.

As DNA, the CDR3 is TGTGCCAGTACTAGGACAGGGTGGACTGAAGCTTTCTTT. Its translation is CASTRTGWTEAFF. The chain is built from TRBV19 and TRBJ1-1, with 8 bases fitting TRBD1. In germline, CDR1 is LNHDA, CDR2 SQIVND (reference sequence). The trim removed 7 bases at V and 5 bases at J, leaving 6 bases unmatched. The CDR3 totals 13 residues.

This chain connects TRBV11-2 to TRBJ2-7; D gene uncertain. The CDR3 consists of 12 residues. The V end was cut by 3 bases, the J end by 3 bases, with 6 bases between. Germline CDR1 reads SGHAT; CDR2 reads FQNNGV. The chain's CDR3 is CASSLDLYEQYF. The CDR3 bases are TGTGCCAGCAGCTTGGACCTCTACGAGCAGTACTTC.

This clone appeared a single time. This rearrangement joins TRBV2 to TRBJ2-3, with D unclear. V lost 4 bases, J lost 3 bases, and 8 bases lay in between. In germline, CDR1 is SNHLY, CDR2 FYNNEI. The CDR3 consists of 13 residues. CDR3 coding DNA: TGTGCCAGCAGTGCACGCAGAACAGATACGCAGTATTTT. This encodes CASSARRTDTQYF.

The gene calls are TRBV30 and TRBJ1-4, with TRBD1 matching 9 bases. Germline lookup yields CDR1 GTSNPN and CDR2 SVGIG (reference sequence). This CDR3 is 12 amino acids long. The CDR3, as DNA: TGTGCGGCTGGACAGGGGATGGAAAAACTGTTTTTT. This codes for CAAGQGMEKLFF. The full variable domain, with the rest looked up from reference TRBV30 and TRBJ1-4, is SQTIHQWPATLVQPVGSPLSLECTVEGTSNPNLYWYRQAAGRGLQLLFYSVGIGQISSEVPQNLSASRPQDRQFILSSKKLLLSDSGFYLCAAGQGMEKLFFGSGTQLSVL.

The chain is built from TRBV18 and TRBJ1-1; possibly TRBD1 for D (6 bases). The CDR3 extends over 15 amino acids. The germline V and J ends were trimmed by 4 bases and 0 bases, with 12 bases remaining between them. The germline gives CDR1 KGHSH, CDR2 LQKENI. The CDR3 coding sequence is TGTGCCAGCTCACTTATAGGGGGACTGAACACTGAAGCTTTCTTT. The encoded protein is CASSLIGGLNTEAFF.

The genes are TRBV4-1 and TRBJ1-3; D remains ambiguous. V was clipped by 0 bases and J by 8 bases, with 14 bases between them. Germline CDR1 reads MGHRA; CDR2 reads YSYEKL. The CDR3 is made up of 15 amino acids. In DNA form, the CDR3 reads TGCGCCAGCAGCCAAGACAGCTCCAGCCCGGACACCATATATTTT. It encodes CASSQDSSSPDTIYF.

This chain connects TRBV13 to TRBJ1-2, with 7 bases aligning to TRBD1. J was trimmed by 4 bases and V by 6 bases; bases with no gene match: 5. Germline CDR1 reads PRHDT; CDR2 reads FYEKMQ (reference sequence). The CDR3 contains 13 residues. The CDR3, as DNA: TGTGCCAGCAGGCAGGGACAGTTCTATGGCTACACCTTC. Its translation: CASRQGQFYGYTF.

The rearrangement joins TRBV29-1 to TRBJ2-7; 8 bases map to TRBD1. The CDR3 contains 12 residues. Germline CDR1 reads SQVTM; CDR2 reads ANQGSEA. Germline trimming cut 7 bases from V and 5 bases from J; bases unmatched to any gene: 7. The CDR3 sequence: CSAGQGKDEQYF. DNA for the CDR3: TGCAGCGCAGGACAGGGAAAGGACGAGCAGTACTTC.

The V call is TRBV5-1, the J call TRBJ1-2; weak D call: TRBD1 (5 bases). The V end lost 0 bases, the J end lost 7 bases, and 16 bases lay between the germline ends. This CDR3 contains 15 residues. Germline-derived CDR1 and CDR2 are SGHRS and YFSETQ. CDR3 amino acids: CASSLGSGSGGGYTF. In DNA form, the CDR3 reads TGCGCCAGCAGCTTGGGGTCAGGGAGCGGTGGTGGCTACACCTTC. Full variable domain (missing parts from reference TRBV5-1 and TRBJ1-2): KAGVTQTPRYLIKTRGQQVTLSCSPISGHRSVSWYQQTPGQGLQFLFEYFSETQRNKGNFPGRFSGRQFSNSRSEMNVSTLELGDSALYLCASSLGSGSGGGYTFGSGTRLTVV.

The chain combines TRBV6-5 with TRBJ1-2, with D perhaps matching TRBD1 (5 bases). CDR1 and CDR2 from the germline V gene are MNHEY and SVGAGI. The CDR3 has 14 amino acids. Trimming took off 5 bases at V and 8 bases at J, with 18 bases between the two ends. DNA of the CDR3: TGTGCCAGCAGTAATCGGAAGGGGAAAAGCGGCTACACCTTC. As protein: CASSNRKGKSGYTF.

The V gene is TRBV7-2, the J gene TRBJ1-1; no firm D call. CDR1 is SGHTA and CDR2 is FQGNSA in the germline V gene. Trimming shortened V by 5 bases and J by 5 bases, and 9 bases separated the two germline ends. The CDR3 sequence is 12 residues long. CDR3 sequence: CASSPGGTEAFF. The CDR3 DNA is TGTGCCAGCAGCCCGGGTGGAACTGAAGCTTTCTTT.

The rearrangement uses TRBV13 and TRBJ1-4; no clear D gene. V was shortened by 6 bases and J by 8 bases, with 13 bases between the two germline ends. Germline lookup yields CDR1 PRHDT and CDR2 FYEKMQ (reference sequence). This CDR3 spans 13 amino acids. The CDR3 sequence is CASRLLNEEKLFF. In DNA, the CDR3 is TGTGCCAGCAGACTACTGAACGAGGAAAAACTGTTTTTT.

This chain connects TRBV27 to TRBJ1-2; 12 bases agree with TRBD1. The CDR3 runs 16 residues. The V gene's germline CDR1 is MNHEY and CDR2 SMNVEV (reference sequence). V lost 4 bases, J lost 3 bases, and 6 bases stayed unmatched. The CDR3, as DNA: TGTGCCAGCAGTTCAGGGACAGGGGGCGCGGACTATGGCTACACCTTC. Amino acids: CASSSGTGGADYGYTF.

In nucleotides, the CDR3 is TGCGCCAGCAGCTTGGACCAGTCCAGGGGCACAGATACGCAGTATTTT. Its translation: CASSLDQSRGTDTQYF. The V call is TRBV5-1, the J call TRBJ2-3; tentative D call: TRBD1 (5 bases). Germline V gene lookup returns CDR1 SGHRS and CDR2 YFSETQ. The V end lost 0 bases, the J end lost 1 base, and 12 bases lay between the germline ends. The CDR3 runs to 16 residues.

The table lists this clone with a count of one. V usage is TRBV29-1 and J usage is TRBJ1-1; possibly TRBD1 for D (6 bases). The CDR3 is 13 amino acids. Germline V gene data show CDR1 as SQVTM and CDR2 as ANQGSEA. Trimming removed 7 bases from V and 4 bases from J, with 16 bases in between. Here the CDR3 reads CSGFSGAPTEAFF. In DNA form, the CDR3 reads TGCAGCGGATTTTCAGGGGCGCCCACTGAAGCTTTCTTT.

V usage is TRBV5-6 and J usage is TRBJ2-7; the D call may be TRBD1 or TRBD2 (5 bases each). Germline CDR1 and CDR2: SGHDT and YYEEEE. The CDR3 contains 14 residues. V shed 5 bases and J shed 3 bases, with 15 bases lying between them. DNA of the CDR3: TGTGCCAGCAGTCCGGGACCCACGGGCTACGAGCAGTACTTC. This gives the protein CASSPGPTGYEQYF.

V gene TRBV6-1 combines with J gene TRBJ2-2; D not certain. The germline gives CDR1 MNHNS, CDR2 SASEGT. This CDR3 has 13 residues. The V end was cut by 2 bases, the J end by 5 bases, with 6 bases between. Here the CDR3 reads CASSESVTGELFF. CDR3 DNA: TGTGCCAGCAGTGAATCTGTGACCGGGGAGCTGTTTTTT.

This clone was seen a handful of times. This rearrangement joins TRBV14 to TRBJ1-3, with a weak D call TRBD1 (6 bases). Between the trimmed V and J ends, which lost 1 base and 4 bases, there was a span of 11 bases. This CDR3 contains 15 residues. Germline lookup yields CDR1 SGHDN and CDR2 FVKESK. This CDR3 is CASSQVGRGGNTIYF. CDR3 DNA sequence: TGTGCCAGCAGCCAAGTCGGCAGGGGAGGAAACACCATATATTTT. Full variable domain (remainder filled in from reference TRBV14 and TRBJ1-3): EAGVTQFPSHSVIEKGQTVTLRCDPISGHDNLYWYRRVMGKEIKFLLHFVKESKQDESGMPNNRFLAERTGGTYSTLKVQPAELEDSGVYFCASSQVGRGGNTIYFGEGSWLTVV.

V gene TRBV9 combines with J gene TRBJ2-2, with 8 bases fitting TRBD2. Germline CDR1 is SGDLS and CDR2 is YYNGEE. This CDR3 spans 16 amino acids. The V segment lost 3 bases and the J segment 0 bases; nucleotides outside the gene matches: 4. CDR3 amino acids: CASSGPSGPNTGELFF. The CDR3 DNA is TGTGCCAGCAGCGGCCCTAGCGGGCCGAACACCGGGGAGCTGTTTTTT.

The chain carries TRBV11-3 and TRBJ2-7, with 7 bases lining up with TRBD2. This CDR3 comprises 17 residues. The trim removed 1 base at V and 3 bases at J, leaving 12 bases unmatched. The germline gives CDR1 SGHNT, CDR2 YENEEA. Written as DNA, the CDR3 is TGTGCCAGCAGCTTAGGCGGGGGACTGAGGCCCCTCTACGAGCAGTACTTC. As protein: CASSLGGGLRPLYEQYF.

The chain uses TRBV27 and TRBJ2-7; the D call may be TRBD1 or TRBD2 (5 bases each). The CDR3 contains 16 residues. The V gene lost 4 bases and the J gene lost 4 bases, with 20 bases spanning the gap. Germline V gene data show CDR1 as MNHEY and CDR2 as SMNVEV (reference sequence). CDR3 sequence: CASSSRVDGIHYEQYF. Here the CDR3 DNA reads TGTGCCAGCAGTTCCAGGGTAGACGGGATTCATTACGAGCAGTACTTC.

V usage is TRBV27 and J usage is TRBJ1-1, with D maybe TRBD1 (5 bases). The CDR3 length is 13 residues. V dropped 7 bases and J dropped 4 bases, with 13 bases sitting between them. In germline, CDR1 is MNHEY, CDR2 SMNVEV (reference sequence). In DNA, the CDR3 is TGTGCCAGCAATCAGGGTCCTGCCACTGAAGCTTTCTTT. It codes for CASNQGPATEAFF.

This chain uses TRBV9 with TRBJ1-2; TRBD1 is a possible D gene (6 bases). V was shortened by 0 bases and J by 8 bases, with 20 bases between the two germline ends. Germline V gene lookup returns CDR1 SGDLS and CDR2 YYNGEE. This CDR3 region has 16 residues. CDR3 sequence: CASSVGGGRIVGGYTF. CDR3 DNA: TGTGCCAGCAGCGTAGGCGGGGGGCGAATCGTCGGGGGCTACACCTTC.

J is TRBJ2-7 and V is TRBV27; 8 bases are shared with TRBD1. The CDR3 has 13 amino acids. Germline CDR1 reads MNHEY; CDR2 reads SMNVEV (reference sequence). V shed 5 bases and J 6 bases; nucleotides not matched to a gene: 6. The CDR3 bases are TGTGCCAGCAGTCTGACTACAGGGGGCGAGCAGTACTTC. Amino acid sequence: CASSLTTGGEQYF.

The CDR3 DNA follows: TGTGCCACCTCCCATGGGGACAGGGGCACAGATACGCAGTATTTT. Amino acid sequence: CATSHGDRGTDTQYF. V is TRBV15 and J is TRBJ2-3; 9 positions agree with TRBD1. The CDR3 extends over 15 amino acids. Germline V gene data show CDR1 as LNHNV and CDR2 as YYDKDF (reference sequence). J lost 1 base, V lost 8 bases, and 7 bases had no gene match.

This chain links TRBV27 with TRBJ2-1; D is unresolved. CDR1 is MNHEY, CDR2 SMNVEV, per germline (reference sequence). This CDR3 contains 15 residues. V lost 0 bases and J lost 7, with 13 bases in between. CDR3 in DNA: TGTGCCAGCAGTTTATCGGCCCAACAAGGGAATGAGCAGTTCTTC. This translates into CASSLSAQQGNEQFF.

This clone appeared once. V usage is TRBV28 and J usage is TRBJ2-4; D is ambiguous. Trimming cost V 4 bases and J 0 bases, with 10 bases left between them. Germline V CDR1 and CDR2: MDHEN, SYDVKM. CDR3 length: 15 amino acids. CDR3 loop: CASSSGVQAKNIQYF. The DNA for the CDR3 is TGTGCCAGCAGTTCAGGCGTCCAAGCCAAAAACATTCAGTACTTC.

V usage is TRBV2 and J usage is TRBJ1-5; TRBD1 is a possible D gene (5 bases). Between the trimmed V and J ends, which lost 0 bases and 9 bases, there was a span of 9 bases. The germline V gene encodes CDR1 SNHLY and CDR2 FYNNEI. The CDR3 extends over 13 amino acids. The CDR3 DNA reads TGTGCCAGCAGTGAAGCTGCGGGGGGGCCCCAGCATTTT. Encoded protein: CASSEAAGGPQHF.